This T cell receptor beta chain comes out of a study of long-term antiretroviral therapy in people with HIV. General observations from the study: Neither ART adherence, viral resistance nor therapy changes were documented. Repertoire dominance by clones expanded before ART was seen at all time points. ART-treated samples gained diversity yet remained below transplant donor controls.

This CDR3 is built from 13 residues. Germline CDR1 and CDR2: SQVTM and ANQGSEA. With V trimmed by 7 bases and J by 4 bases, 7 bases remained unmatched. It was version v3.0 of the immunoSEQ assay that was run at survey level. The protocol was immunoSEQ multiplex PCR, while the TCRdb copy is restricted to in-frame clones and leaves out a portion. Of around 26,000 clones in the sample, 85% to 95% were seen once. In regard to this clone: The antigen is unknown.

Sequencing used unsorted PBMCs, obtained 7.6 years after starting antiretroviral therapy. The sequence came from a woman between 40 and 50 years old with HIV. V is TRBV29-1 and J is TRBJ1-1, with 9 bases identical to TRBD1. The CDR3 nucleotides are TGCAGCGCCAATGCGGACAGGGGCACTGAAGCTTTCTTT. It specifies CSANADRGTEAFF.